The 21 T cell receptor beta chains below were found in one sample sequenced in a study of blood T cell repertoires in COVID-19. Sequencing used immunoSEQ multiplex PCR; TCRdb keeps in-frame clones, though not all of them. The data show roughly 14,000 clones, roughly 87% seen once. Specimen: peripheral blood. Receptors were obtained from a human donor with active COVID-19. The donor label of this sample is uncertain.

J is TRBJ1-1 and V is TRBV5-1, with a possible D match to TRBD1 (5 bases). This CDR3 spans 18 amino acids. Trimming pared 3 bases from V and 0 bases from J, leaving 21 bases between. Germline CDR1 is SGHRS and CDR2 is YFSETQ. The CDR3: CASSWGDSPEIMNTEAFF. In DNA, the CDR3 is TGCGCCAGCAGCTGGGGTGACAGCCCTGAAATTATGAACACTGAAGCTTTCTTT.

The chain is built from TRBV18 and TRBJ2-2, with TRBD1 identical over 8 bases. The CDR3 is 14 residues long. Germline loops: CDR1 KGHSH, CDR2 LQKENI. V was clipped by 5 bases and J by 4 bases; unmatched bases: 3. CDR3 nucleotide sequence: TGTGCCAGCTCAGGACAGGGAAGCACCGGGGAGCTGTTTTTT. This translates into CASSGQGSTGELFF.

The chain carries TRBV6-2 or TRBV6-3 and TRBJ2-7, with 7 bases lining up with TRBD1. J gave up 5 bases and V 3 bases, and 10 bases lay outside the gene matches. The CDR3 is made up of 15 amino acids. Germline assignment: CDR1 MNHEY and CDR2 SVGEGT. The CDR3 DNA reads as TGTGCCAGCAGTTATATGGGCAGGGGGTTCGACGAGCAGTACTTC. Protein: CASSYMGRGFDEQYF.

In this sample, this clone turned up once. The chain recombines TRBV6-1 with TRBJ2-1, with a possible D match to TRBD2 (6 bases). The V gene's germline CDR1 is MNHNS and CDR2 SASEGT. Deletions cut 2 bases from V and 8 bases from J, with 7 bases between. CDR3 size: 12 residues. This chain's CDR3 is CASSEPSDEQFF. CDR3 sequence (DNA): TGTGCCAGCAGTGAACCTAGCGATGAGCAGTTCTTC.

The genes are TRBV5-5 and TRBJ1-3, with D tentatively TRBD1 (6 bases). In germline, CDR1 is SGHKS, CDR2 YYEKEE (reference sequence). CDR3 length: 17 amino acids. V gave up 1 base and J gave up 0 bases, with 14 bases separating them. CDR3 nucleotides: TGTGCCAGCAGCTTGCGGGCAGGGGTGAGCTCTGGAAACACCATATATTTT. Its translation: CASSLRAGVSSGNTIYF.

This clone was observed once. The genes are TRBV10-2 and TRBJ1-6; maybe TRBD1 (6 bases). In germline, CDR1 is WSHSY, CDR2 SAAADI. V lost 5 bases and J lost 7, with 18 bases in between. CDR3 size: 16 residues. CDR3 protein: CASSLTLGAVNSPLHF. For the CDR3, the DNA is TGCGCCAGCAGTCTTACTCTGGGGGCGGTCAATTCACCCCTCCACTTT.

This chain uses TRBV30 with TRBJ2-1; D uncertain. The germline gives CDR1 GTSNPN, CDR2 SVGIG (reference sequence). Trimming left V 5 bases short and J 0 bases short, with 8 bases between. The length of the CDR3 is 13 residues. CDR3 in amino acids: CAWARSSYNEQFF. The CDR3, as DNA: TGTGCCTGGGCGAGGAGCTCCTACAATGAGCAGTTCTTC.

This chain uses TRBV6-2 or TRBV6-3 with TRBJ2-1; 9 nucleotides align to TRBD2. Germline V lookup: CDR1 MNHEY, CDR2 SVGEGT. V was clipped by 6 bases and J by 0 bases; unmatched bases: 3. CDR3 size: 15 residues. CDR3 sequence reads: CASSRSGSSYNEQFF. The CDR3 DNA is TGTGCCAGCAGCCGTAGCGGGAGCTCCTACAATGAGCAGTTCTTC.

This chain joins TRBV25-1 and TRBJ2-7, with D maybe TRBD1 (7 bases). This CDR3 has 13 amino acids. Germline V gene sequence: CDR1 MGHDK, CDR2 SYGVNS. Trimming left V 7 bases short and J 6 bases short, with 16 bases between. This CDR3 reads CASNERQGLEQYF. Written as DNA, the CDR3 is TGTGCCAGCAACGAAAGACAGGGACTCGAGCAGTACTTC.

The chain has TRBV18 and TRBJ2-2, with 8 bases identical to TRBD1. The CDR3 spans 15 residues. J lost 3 bases, V lost 2 bases, and 2 bases had no gene match. The germline V gene has CDR1 KGHSH and CDR2 LQKENI. In DNA form, the CDR3 reads TGTGCCAGCTCACCAGGACAGGGCCACACCGGGGAGCTGTTTTTT. Residues: CASSPGQGHTGELFF.

This chain uses TRBV2 with TRBJ1-1, with TRBD1 as a possible D gene (5 bases). This CDR3 is built from 13 residues. The V end lost 6 bases, the J end lost 4 bases, and 12 bases lay between the germline ends. Germline CDR1 SNHLY, CDR2 FYNNEI. The CDR3 bases are TGTGCCAGCAGCCGCAGGGCCGGCACTGAAGCTTTCTTT. This translates into CASSRRAGTEAFF. Full variable domain (rest looked up from reference TRBV2 and TRBJ1-1): EPEVTQTPSHQVTQMGQEVILRCVPISNHLYFYWYRQILGQKVEFLVSFYNNEISEKSEIFDDQFSVERPDGSNFTLKIRSTKLEDSAMYFCASSRRAGTEAFFGQGTRLTVV.

The gene calls are TRBV4-2 and TRBJ2-7; 8 bases are shared with TRBD2. The length of the CDR3 is 18 residues. The V gene end was trimmed by 0 bases and the J gene end by 3 bases; junction bases not matched to a gene: 13. The germline gives CDR1 LGHNA, CDR2 YNFKEQ. CDR3 DNA sequence: TGTGCCAGCAGCCAAGAATTGAGTCTAGCGGGTCGAGACTACGAGCAGTACTTC. Its protein is CASSQELSLAGRDYEQYF.

The chain recombines TRBV3-1 (or the pseudogene TRBV3-2) with TRBJ2-7, with D uncertain. This CDR3 comprises 11 residues. Deletions cut 1 base from V and 9 bases from J, with 7 bases between. Germline V lookup: CDR1 LGHDT, CDR2 YNNKEL (reference sequence). The CDR3: CASSQGPGQYF. The CDR3 bases are TGTGCCAGCAGCCAAGGACCAGGGCAGTACTTC.

The rearrangement joins TRBV11-3 to TRBJ1-2; 7 nucleotides agree with TRBD1. The CDR3 is made up of 15 amino acids. Germline CDR1 reads SGHNT; CDR2 reads YENEEA. Trimming at V came to 4 bases and at J to 6 bases, leaving 11 bases not matched to a gene. The CDR3 region is CASSSDRVLGNGYTF. The CDR3 region has the DNA TGTGCCAGCAGCTCAGACAGGGTTCTAGGGAATGGCTACACCTTC.

The chain links TRBV4-3 to TRBJ2-3; 7 nucleotides align to TRBD1. Losses at the gene ends were 2 bases for V and 4 bases for J; bases not matched to a gene: 6. This CDR3 is 15 amino acids long. Germline values: CDR1 LGHNA, CDR2 YSLEER. CDR3 loop: CASSQRQGGADTQYF. Here the CDR3 DNA reads TGCGCCAGCAGCCAACGACAGGGTGGCGCAGATACGCAGTATTTT.

The chain is built from TRBV7-9 and TRBJ1-3, with unresolved D. The length of the CDR3 is 15 residues. V dropped 2 bases and J dropped 4 bases, with 12 bases sitting between them. Germline loops: CDR1 SEHNR, CDR2 FQNEAQ (reference sequence). The CDR3 nucleotides read TGTGCCAGCAGCTTAAATGAAGTAGCCGGAAACACCATATATTTT. Protein sequence: CASSLNEVAGNTIYF.

This sequence joins TRBV11-2 and TRBJ2-1, with 12 bases fitting TRBD2. The CDR3 spans 18 residues. Germline CDR1 is SGHAT and CDR2 is FQNNGV. After removal of 8 bases from V and 9 bases from J, the junction contained 20 bases not matched to a gene. This CDR3 reads CASFPSSLAGGPLGEQFF. For the CDR3, the DNA is TGTGCCAGCTTCCCGAGCTCACTAGCGGGGGGCCCGTTGGGTGAGCAGTTCTTC.

The rearrangement links TRBV11-3 to TRBJ2-5; the match to TRBD2 covers 11 bases. Germline lookup yields CDR1 SGHNT and CDR2 YENEEA. V gave up 1 base and J gave up 0 bases; unmatched junction bases: 4. This CDR3 is 17 amino acids long. CDR3 amino acids: CASSLGLAGTYQETQYF. The CDR3, as DNA: TGTGCCAGCAGCTTAGGACTAGCGGGGACCTACCAAGAGACCCAGTACTTC.

This chain connects TRBV7-9 to TRBJ1-2; 8 nucleotides match TRBD1. Per the germline V gene, CDR1 is SEHNR and CDR2 is FQNEAQ (reference sequence). The trim removed 5 bases at V and 8 bases at J, leaving 19 bases unmatched. The CDR3 runs to 17 residues. CDR3 sequence: CASSPTGGANRAGGYTF. DNA for the CDR3: TGTGCCAGCAGCCCTACAGGGGGAGCCAACCGGGCGGGAGGCTACACCTTC. Looking up the rest from reference TRBV7-9 and TRBJ1-2 gives the full variable domain: DTGVSQNPRHKITKRGQNVTFRCDPISEHNRLYWYRQTLGQGPEFLTYFQNEAQLEKSRLLSDRFSAERPKGSFSTLEIQRTEQGDSAMYLCASSPTGGANRAGGYTFGSGTRLTVV.

V is TRBV10-3 and J is TRBJ1-4, with D perhaps TRBD1 (6 bases). The ends were cut back, 0 bases at V and 11 bases at J, with 19 bases in the middle. This CDR3 contains 16 residues. Per the germline V gene, CDR1 is ENHRY and CDR2 is SYGVKD. The CDR3: CAISESWTEGRGKLFF. The CDR3 DNA is TGTGCCATCAGTGAGTCATGGACAGAGGGACGAGGGAAACTGTTTTTT.

The rearrangement links TRBV6-1 to TRBJ2-2, with 10 bases that match TRBD2. V was clipped by 2 bases and J by 6 bases; unmatched bases: 3. CDR1 and CDR2 from the germline V gene are MNHNS and SASEGT. The CDR3 is made up of 15 amino acids. CDR3 region: CASSESSGGAGELFF. The CDR3 nucleotides read TGTGCCAGCAGTGAATCTAGCGGGGGCGCCGGGGAGCTGTTTTTT.